These 9 T cell receptor beta chains came from one sample sequenced in a study of OX40 agonist ivuxolimab in advanced cancers. Clones were read by immunoSEQ multiplex PCR, and TCRdb kept only the in-frame ones, dropping some. The profile shows some 100,000 clones, 90% of them singletons. Material: CD4+ or CD8+ T cells sorted from blood, obtained in a trial of the OX40 agonist ivuxolimab. All receptors come from an adult with an advanced solid tumor such as melanoma, head and neck, liver or kidney cancer.

J is TRBJ2-1 and V is TRBV27, with 10 bases aligning to TRBD2. The ends lost 5 bases at V and 2 bases at J; junction bases unmatched: 3. Germline values: CDR1 MNHEY, CDR2 SMNVEV (reference sequence). The CDR3 covers 15 residues. The CDR3 coding sequence is TGTGCCAGCAGTACCCTAGCGGGAGCCTACAATGAGCAGTTCTTC. Translating gives CASSTLAGAYNEQFF.

This clone was counted between two and nine times. The rearrangement joins TRBV27 to TRBJ1-1; D uncertain. CDR1 and CDR2 from the germline V gene are MNHEY and SMNVEV (reference sequence). The V end lost 3 bases, the J end lost 0 bases, and 5 bases lay between the germline ends. The CDR3 runs 13 residues. DNA of the CDR3: TGTGCCAGCAGTTTGGTGTTGAACACTGAAGCTTTCTTT. Translating gives CASSLVLNTEAFF.

The chain combines TRBV5-4 with TRBJ2-1; 8 positions match TRBD2. Germline loops: CDR1 SGHNT, CDR2 YYREEE (reference sequence). CDR3 length: 17 residues. V was clipped by 2 bases and J by 4 bases; unmatched bases: 11. CDR3 bases: TGTGCCAGCAGCTTCGTACGCCTAGCGGGTCAGTACAATGAGCAGTTCTTC. This gives the protein CASSFVRLAGQYNEQFF. The variable domain in full, completed from reference TRBV5-4 and TRBJ2-1, reads ETGVTQSPTHLIKTRGQQVTLRCSSQSGHNTVSWYQQALGQGPQFIFQYYREEENGRGNFPPRFSGLQFPNYSSELNVNALELDDSALYLCASSFVRLAGQYNEQFFGPGTRLTVL.

This chain joins TRBV27 and TRBJ1-1; D unresolved. The CDR3 runs to 14 residues. The germline V and J ends were trimmed by 1 base and 3 bases, with 9 bases remaining between them. Per the germline V gene, CDR1 is MNHEY and CDR2 is SMNVEV (reference sequence). In DNA, the CDR3 is TGTGCCAGCAGTTTATATGGCGGTCACACTGAAGCTTTCTTT. Its translation is CASSLYGGHTEAFF.

This rearrangement joins TRBV19 to TRBJ1-1; D is unresolved. CDR1 and CDR2 from the germline V gene are LNHDA and SQIVND (reference sequence). This CDR3 contains 18 residues. Trimming left V 2 bases short and J 0 bases short, with 19 bases between. Here the CDR3 DNA reads TGTGCCAGTAGTATAAATTTAGGCAACGATCTTCTGAACACTGAAGCTTTCTTT. This translates into CASSINLGNDLLNTEAFF.

The genes are TRBV5-4 and TRBJ2-3; D perhaps matches TRBD2 (5 bases). The V and J ends lost 0 bases and 4 bases respectively, with 15 bases between them. This CDR3 spans 16 amino acids. Per germline, CDR1 SGHNT and CDR2 YYREEE (reference sequence). The CDR3 nucleotides are TGTGCCAGCAGCTTGGCGGGGAGACACAAGGCAGATACGCAGTATTTT. It is translated as CASSLAGRHKADTQYF. Full variable domain (rest looked up from reference TRBV5-4 and TRBJ2-3): ETGVTQSPTHLIKTRGQQVTLRCSSQSGHNTVSWYQQALGQGPQFIFQYYREEENGRGNFPPRFSGLQFPNYSSELNVNALELDDSALYLCASSLAGRHKADTQYFGPGTRLTVL.

The CDR3 DNA reads TGCGCCAGCAGCTTGGTTCAAGGGAGTGGGGAGCTGTTTTTT. Its translation: CASSLVQGSGELFF. The chain is built from TRBV5-1 and TRBJ2-2, with D perhaps TRBD2 (5 bases). CDR3 length: 14 residues. CDR1 SGHRS and CDR2 YFSETQ come from the germline V gene. Trimming took off 0 bases at V and 8 bases at J, with 11 bases between the two ends. The full variable domain, rest sourced from reference TRBV5-1 and TRBJ2-2, is KAGVTQTPRYLIKTRGQQVTLSCSPISGHRSVSWYQQTPGQGLQFLFEYFSETQRNKGNFPGRFSGRQFSNSRSEMNVSTLELGDSALYLCASSLVQGSGELFFGEGSRLTVL.

The chain combines TRBV2 with TRBJ1-6; 9 bases are a match to TRBD1. The V and J ends lost 6 bases and 7 bases, in that order; junction bases with no gene match: 4. There are 14 residues in the CDR3. The germline gives CDR1 SNHLY, CDR2 FYNNEI. For the CDR3, the DNA is TGTGCCAGCAGCAGGACAGGGGAAAATTCACCCCTCCACTTT. Its protein is CASSRTGENSPLHF.

V and J are TRBV6-1 and TRBJ2-7; D uncertain. The V end lost 5 bases, the J end lost 2 bases, and 10 bases lay between the germline ends. CDR1 is MNHNS and CDR2 is SASEGT in the germline V gene. The CDR3 totals 13 residues. The chain's CDR3 is CASSPSWTYEQYF. The DNA of the CDR3 is TGTGCCAGCAGTCCTTCCTGGACCTACGAGCAGTACTTC.